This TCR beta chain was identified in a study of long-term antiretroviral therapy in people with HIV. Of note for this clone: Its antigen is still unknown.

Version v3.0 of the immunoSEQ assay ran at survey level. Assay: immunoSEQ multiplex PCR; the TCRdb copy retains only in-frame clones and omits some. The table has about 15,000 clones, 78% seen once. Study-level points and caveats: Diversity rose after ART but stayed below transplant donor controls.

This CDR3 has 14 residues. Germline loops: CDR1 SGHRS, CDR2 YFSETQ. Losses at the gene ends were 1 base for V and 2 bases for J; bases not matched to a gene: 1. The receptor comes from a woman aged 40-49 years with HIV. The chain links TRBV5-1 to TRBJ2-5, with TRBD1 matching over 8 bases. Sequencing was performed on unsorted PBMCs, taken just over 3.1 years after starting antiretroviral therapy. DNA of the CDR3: TGCGCCAGCAGCTTGAACAGGGGGCAAGAGACCCAGTACTTC. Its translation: CASSLNRGQETQYF.